This TCR beta chain was obtained from a study of naive and memory T cell subsets. Findings and caveats of the study: In CD4 and CD8 cells, diversity dropped from naive through EMRA.

In its sample, this clonotype was seen many times. Its antigen remains unidentified. Alpha and beta libraries were amplified separately from the second PCR onward. An equimolar mix of two oligonucleotides served as the beta constant-region primer for TRBC1 and TRBC2. The ligated cDNA underwent four PCR rounds using SP2 and nested alpha and beta constant-region primers. TCRdb itself ran the UMI-ligation and nested PCR reads through MiXCR, one entry per CDR3 protein. The table records about 3,100 distinct CDR3 sequences, roughly 8% of them present only once. Germline trimming cut 5 bases from V and 0 bases from J; bases unmatched to any gene: 6. CDR3 length: 15 residues. The germline CDR1 and CDR2 sequences are SGHVS and FQNEAQ.

The V and J genes are TRBV7-8 and TRBJ2-7; 8 nucleotides align to TRBD1. The sequenced material came from effector memory CD8+ T cells from blood. Stated subset: effector memory, CD45RA- CD27-. The TCR sequence derives from a human donor in good health. The CDR3 DNA is TGTGCCAGCAGCCTACGACAGGGGCCCTCCTACGAGCAGTACTTC. The encoded protein is CASSLRQGPSYEQYF.